The table lists the clone carrying this T cell receptor beta chain with many counts. Its antigen remains unidentified. The CDR3 consists of 16 residues. J gave up 0 bases and V 0 bases, and 5 bases lay outside the gene matches. Looked up from germline, CDR1 is SGHNT and CDR2 is YENEEA. The sample belongs to a study of T cells in Graves' hyperthyroidism and ophthalmopathy. Across the whole study: Specimen type is peripheral blood, collected at initial diagnosis prior to any treatment.

Fresh peripheral blood, 8 to 10 ml, was the source of the PBMCs. The source material, RNA transcripts, was used to amplify TCR beta CDR3 regions. The HTBI set primed first-round TCR CDR3 RT-PCR. TCRdb ran MiXCR on the multiplex PCR reads and lists one entry per CDR3 protein. This table has hundreds of thousands of distinct CDR3 sequences, around 15% appearing once. General study results and limits: Expanded thyroid clonotypes (above 0.001) were mostly also found in blood.

The sequencing input was blood. V gene TRBV11-3 combines with J gene TRBJ2-7; 7 nucleotides match TRBD1. This clonotype originated in a woman younger than 35 with Graves' hyperthyroidism. The CDR3 nucleotides read TGTGCCAGCAGCTTAGATCGGGGACAGCTCTCCTACGAGCAGTACTTC. Residues: CASSLDRGQLSYEQYF. The full variable domain, completed using reference TRBV11-3 and TRBJ2-7, is EAGVVQSPRYKIIEKKQPVAFWCNPISGHNTLYWYLQNLGQGPELLIRYENEEAVDDSQLPKDRFSAERLKGVDSTLKIQPAELGDSAVYLCASSLDRGQLSYEQYFGPGTRLTVT.